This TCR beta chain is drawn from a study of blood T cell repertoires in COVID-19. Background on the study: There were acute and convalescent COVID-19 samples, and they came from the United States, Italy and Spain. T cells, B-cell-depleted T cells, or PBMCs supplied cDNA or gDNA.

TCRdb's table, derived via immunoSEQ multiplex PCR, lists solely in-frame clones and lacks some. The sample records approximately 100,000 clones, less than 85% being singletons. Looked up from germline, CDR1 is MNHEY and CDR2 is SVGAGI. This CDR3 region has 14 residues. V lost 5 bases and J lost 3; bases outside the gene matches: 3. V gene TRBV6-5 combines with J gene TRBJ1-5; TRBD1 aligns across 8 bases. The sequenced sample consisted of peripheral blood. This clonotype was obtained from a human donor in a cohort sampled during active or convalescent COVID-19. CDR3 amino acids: CASSQTGANQPQHF. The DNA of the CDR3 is TGTGCCAGCAGTCAGACAGGGGCCAATCAGCCCCAGCATTTT.